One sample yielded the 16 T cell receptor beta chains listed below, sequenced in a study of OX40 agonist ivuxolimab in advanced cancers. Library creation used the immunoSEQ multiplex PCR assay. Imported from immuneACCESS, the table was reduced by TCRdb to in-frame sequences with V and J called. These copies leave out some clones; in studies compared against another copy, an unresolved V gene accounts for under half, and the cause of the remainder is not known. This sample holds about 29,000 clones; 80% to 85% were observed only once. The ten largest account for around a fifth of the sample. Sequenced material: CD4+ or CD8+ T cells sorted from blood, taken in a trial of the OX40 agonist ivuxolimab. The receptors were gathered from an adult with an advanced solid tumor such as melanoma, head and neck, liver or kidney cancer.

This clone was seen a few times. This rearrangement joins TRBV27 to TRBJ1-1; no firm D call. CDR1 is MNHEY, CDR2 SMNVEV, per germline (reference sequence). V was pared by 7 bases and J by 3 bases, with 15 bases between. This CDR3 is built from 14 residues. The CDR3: CASTPAGLDTEAFF. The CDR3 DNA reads TGTGCCAGCACCCCGGCGGGGTTGGACACTGAAGCTTTCTTT.

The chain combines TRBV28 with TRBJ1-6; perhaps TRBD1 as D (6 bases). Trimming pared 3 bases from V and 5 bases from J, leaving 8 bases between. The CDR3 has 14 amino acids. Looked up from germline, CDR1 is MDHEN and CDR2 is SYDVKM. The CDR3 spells CASSFAGDNSPLHF. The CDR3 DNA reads TGTGCCAGCAGTTTTGCAGGGGATAATTCACCCCTCCACTTT.

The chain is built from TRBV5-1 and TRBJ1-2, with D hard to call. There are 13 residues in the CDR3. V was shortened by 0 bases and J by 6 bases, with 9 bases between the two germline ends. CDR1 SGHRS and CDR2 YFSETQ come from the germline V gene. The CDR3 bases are TGCGCCAGCAGCTTGGGACCGAGGGATGGCTACACCTTC. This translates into CASSLGPRDGYTF.

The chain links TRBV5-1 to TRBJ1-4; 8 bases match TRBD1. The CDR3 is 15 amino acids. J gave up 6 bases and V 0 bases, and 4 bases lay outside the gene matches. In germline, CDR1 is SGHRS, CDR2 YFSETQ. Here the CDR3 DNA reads TGCGCCAGCAGCTTGGGGACAGGGTTGCATGAAAAACTGTTTTTT. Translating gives CASSLGTGLHEKLFF.

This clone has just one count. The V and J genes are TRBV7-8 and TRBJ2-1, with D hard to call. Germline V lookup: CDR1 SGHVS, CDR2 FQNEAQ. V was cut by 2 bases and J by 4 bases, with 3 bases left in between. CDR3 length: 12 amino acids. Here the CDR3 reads CASSLNYNEQFF. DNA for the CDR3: TGTGCCAGCAGCTTAAATTACAATGAGCAGTTCTTC.

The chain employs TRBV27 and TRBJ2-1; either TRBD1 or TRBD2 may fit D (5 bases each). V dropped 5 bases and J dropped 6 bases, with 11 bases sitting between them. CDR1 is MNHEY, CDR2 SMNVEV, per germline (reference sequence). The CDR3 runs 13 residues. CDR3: CASSTGRGNEQFF. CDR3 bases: TGTGCCAGCAGTACGGGACGCGGCAATGAGCAGTTCTTC.

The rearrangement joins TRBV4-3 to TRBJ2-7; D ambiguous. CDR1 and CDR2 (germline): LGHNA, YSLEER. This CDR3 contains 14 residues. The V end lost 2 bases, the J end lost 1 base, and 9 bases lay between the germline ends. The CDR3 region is CASSQSTHSYEQYF. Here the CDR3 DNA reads TGCGCCAGCAGCCAATCGACCCATTCCTACGAGCAGTACTTC.

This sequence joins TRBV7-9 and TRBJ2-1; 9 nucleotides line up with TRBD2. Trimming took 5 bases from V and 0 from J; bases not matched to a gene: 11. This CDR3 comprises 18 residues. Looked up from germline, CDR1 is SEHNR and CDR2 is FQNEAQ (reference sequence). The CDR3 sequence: CASSPRPSGGSSYNEQFF. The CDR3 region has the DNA TGTGCCAGCAGCCCACGACCGAGCGGGGGGTCCTCCTACAATGAGCAGTTCTTC.

The CDR3 protein is CASSFSETLDTEAFF. CDR3 nucleotides: TGTGCCAGCAGTTTCTCCGAGACCTTGGACACTGAAGCTTTCTTT. The chain has TRBV28 and TRBJ1-1; no clear D gene. The CDR3 runs 15 residues. Trimming pared 3 bases from V and 3 bases from J, leaving 14 bases between. The germline V gene has CDR1 MDHEN and CDR2 SYDVKM.

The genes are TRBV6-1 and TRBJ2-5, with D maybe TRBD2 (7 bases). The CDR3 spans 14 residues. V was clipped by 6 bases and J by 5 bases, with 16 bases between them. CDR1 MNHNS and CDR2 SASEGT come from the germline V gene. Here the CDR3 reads CASSPGEGYETQYF. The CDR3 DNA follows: TGTGCCAGCAGCCCAGGGGAGGGGTACGAGACCCAGTACTTC.

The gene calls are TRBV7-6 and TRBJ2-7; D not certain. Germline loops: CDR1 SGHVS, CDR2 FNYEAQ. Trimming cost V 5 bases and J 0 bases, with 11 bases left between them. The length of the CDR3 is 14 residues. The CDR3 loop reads CASSHLEASYEQYF. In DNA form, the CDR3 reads TGTGCCAGCAGCCATCTAGAGGCCTCCTACGAGCAGTACTTC.

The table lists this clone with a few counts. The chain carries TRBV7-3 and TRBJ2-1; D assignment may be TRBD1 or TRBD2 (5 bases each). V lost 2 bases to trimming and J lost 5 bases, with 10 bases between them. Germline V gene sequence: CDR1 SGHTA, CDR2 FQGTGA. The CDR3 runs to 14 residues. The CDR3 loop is CASSLGLGDNEQFF. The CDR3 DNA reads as TGTGCCAGCAGCTTAGGTCTGGGGGACAATGAGCAGTTCTTC.

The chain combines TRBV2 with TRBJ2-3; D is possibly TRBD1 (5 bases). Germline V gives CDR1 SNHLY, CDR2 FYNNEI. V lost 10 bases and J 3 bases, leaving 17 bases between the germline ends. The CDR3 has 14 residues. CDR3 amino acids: CATFSGQGTDTQYF. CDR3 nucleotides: TGTGCCACCTTCTCTGGGCAGGGAACAGATACGCAGTATTTT.

CDR3 coding DNA: TGTGCCAGCATCTCCTTGGCCGGATCCTACGAGCAGTACTTC. This gives the protein CASISLAGSYEQYF. The chain links TRBV27 to TRBJ2-7; no definite D call. V shed 7 bases and J shed 1 base, with 14 bases lying between them. Germline assignment: CDR1 MNHEY and CDR2 SMNVEV (reference sequence). CDR3 size: 14 residues.

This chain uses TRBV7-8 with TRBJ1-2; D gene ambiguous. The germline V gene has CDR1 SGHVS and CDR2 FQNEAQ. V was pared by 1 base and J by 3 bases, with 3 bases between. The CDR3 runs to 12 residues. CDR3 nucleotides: TGTGCCAGCAGCTTAGGGGACTATGGCTACACCTTC. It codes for CASSLGDYGYTF.

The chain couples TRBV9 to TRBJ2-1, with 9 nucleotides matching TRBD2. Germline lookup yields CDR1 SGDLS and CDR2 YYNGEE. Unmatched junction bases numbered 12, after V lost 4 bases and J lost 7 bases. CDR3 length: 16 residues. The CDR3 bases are TGTGCCAGCAGCCCACGAGGTAGCGGGAGTATAAATGAGCAGTTCTTC. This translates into CASSPRGSGSINEQFF.